Below, 15 T cell receptor beta chains from the same sample are listed, as sequenced in a study of blood T cell repertoires in COVID-19. TCRdb's copy holds only in-frame clones and misses some; the assay was immunoSEQ multiplex PCR. The table has about 56,000 clones, 84% seen once; the top ten hold approximately 12%. The sample was peripheral blood. The receptors come from a woman older than 75 with acute or convalescent COVID-19.

The table lists this clone with a few counts. CDR3 residues: CASSLTGGGSDSPLHF. The CDR3 DNA reads as TGTGCCAGCAGCCTGACAGGGGGCGGCTCCGATTCACCCCTCCACTTT. The rearrangement links TRBV11-2 to TRBJ1-6; 10 nucleotides match TRBD1. Germline V CDR1 and CDR2: SGHAT, FQNNGV. Trimming at V came to 5 bases and at J to 8 bases, leaving 9 bases not matched to a gene. CDR3 length: 16 residues.

This rearrangement joins TRBV29-1 to TRBJ1-1, with D possibly TRBD1 on 6 matching bases. Germline CDR1 SQVTM, CDR2 ANQGSEA. CDR3 length: 13 amino acids. V gave up 7 bases and J gave up 5 bases, with 17 bases separating them. The CDR3 sequence is CSAKRGGWTEAFF. The CDR3 coding sequence is TGCAGCGCCAAAAGGGGGGGTTGGACTGAAGCTTTCTTT. The entire variable domain, with the rest obtained from reference TRBV29-1 and TRBJ1-1, is as follows: SAVISQKPSRDICQRGTSLTIQCQVDSQVTMMFWYRQQPGQSLTLIATANQGSEATYESGFVIDKFPISRPNLTFSTLTVSNMSPEDSSIYLCSAKRGGWTEAFFGQGTRLTVV.

This clone was seen once. The chain recombines TRBV6-5 with TRBJ1-1; tentatively, D is TRBD1 (5 bases). The CDR3 is made up of 15 amino acids. CDR1 MNHEY and CDR2 SVGAGI come from the germline V gene. Trimming pared 7 bases from V and 1 base from J, leaving 16 bases between. The CDR3 nucleotides are TGTGCCAGCACCAGATCAGGGCAGGCGAACACTGAAGCTTTCTTT. The encoded protein is CASTRSGQANTEAFF.

The chain combines TRBV7-2 with TRBJ1-6; 7 positions match TRBD1. The CDR3 totals 17 residues. V dropped 0 bases and J dropped 9; count of bases not matched to a gene: 11. Germline V gives CDR1 SGHTA, CDR2 FQGNSA. The CDR3 reads CASSLASSGGNSSPLHF. Here the CDR3 DNA reads TGTGCCAGCAGCTTAGCCTCCTCAGGGGGAAATAGTTCACCCCTCCACTTT.

This chain connects TRBV9 to TRBJ2-5; D is undetermined. The CDR3 has 16 amino acids. The V end was cut by 3 bases, the J end by 1 base, with 16 bases between. Germline values: CDR1 SGDLS, CDR2 YYNGEE. CDR3 bases: TGTGCCAGCAGCGCAGGCCGGATGGCCGGCCAAGAGACCCAGTACTTC. As protein: CASSAGRMAGQETQYF.

J is TRBJ2-3 and V is TRBV5-1; 7 nucleotides agree with TRBD1. Losses at the gene ends were 5 bases for V and 4 bases for J; bases not matched to a gene: 4. The CDR3 totals 13 residues. The germline gives CDR1 SGHRS, CDR2 YFSETQ. The CDR3 spells CASSQTGPDTQYF. The CDR3 coding sequence is TGCGCCAGCAGTCAGACAGGGCCAGATACGCAGTATTTT. Complete variable domain (other parts from reference TRBV5-1 and TRBJ2-3): KAGVTQTPRYLIKTRGQQVTLSCSPISGHRSVSWYQQTPGQGLQFLFEYFSETQRNKGNFPGRFSGRQFSNSRSEMNVSTLELGDSALYLCASSQTGPDTQYFGPGTRLTVL.

V and J are TRBV10-3 and TRBJ1-6, with 8 bases matching TRBD1. This CDR3 comprises 14 residues. The V gene end was trimmed by 7 bases and the J gene end by 5 bases; junction bases not matched to a gene: 4. Germline lookup yields CDR1 ENHRY and CDR2 SYGVKD. The CDR3 nucleotides read TGTGCCATCACCTTGGACAGGGATAATTCACCCCTCCACTTT. Translated, it gives CAITLDRDNSPLHF.

The sample holds one count of this clone. V usage is TRBV3-1 (or the pseudogene TRBV3-2) and J usage is TRBJ1-6; 9 bases map to TRBD1. Germline CDR1 and CDR2: LGHDT and YNNKEL (reference sequence). This CDR3 comprises 14 residues. V gave up 4 bases and J gave up 7 bases; unmatched junction bases: 2. CDR3 sequence (DNA): TGTGCCAGCAGCCTGGGACAGGGAAATTCACCCCTCCACTTT. It specifies CASSLGQGNSPLHF.

This chain joins TRBV3-1 (or the pseudogene TRBV3-2) and TRBJ1-3; 8 bases align to TRBD1. J gave up 5 bases and V 0 bases, and 3 bases lay outside the gene matches. The CDR3 extends over 15 amino acids. The germline V gene encodes CDR1 LGHDT and CDR2 YNNKEL (reference sequence). CDR3 sequence reads: CASSQDTGGRNTIYF. For the CDR3, the DNA is TGTGCCAGCAGCCAAGATACAGGGGGAAGAAACACCATATATTTT.

The rearrangement links TRBV3-1 (or the pseudogene TRBV3-2) to TRBJ1-5, with unresolved D. Trimming removed 0 bases at V and 7 bases at J, with 13 bases between. Germline V gives CDR1 LGHDT, CDR2 YNNKEL (reference sequence). The CDR3 contains 15 residues. The CDR3 here is CASSQDPGLEQPQHF. In nucleotides, the CDR3 is TGTGCCAGCAGCCAAGATCCGGGGTTGGAGCAGCCCCAGCATTTT.

The chain couples TRBV5-6 to TRBJ2-6; maybe TRBD1 (6 bases). CDR1 SGHDT and CDR2 YYEEEE come from the germline V gene. The CDR3 is made up of 17 amino acids. Trimming left V 0 bases short and J 2 bases short, with 12 bases between. The CDR3 is CASSLVTGRPGANVLTF. The CDR3 DNA is TGTGCCAGCAGCTTGGTCACAGGGCGGCCTGGGGCCAACGTCCTGACTTTC.

The gene calls are TRBV19 and TRBJ1-2; 8 bases fit TRBD1. CDR1 is LNHDA and CDR2 is SQIVND in the germline V gene (reference sequence). The trim removed 6 bases at V and 0 bases at J, leaving 12 bases unmatched. The length of the CDR3 is 17 residues. Here the CDR3 DNA reads TGTGCCAGTAGCCAAGACAGGGGATCCCCAGCTAACTATGGCTACACCTTC. Its translation is CASSQDRGSPANYGYTF. The whole variable domain, remainder taken from reference TRBV19 and TRBJ1-2, is DGGITQSPKYLFRKEGQNVTLSCEQNLNHDAMYWYRQDPGQGLRLIYYSQIVNDFQKGDIAEGYSVSREKKESFPLTVTSAQKNPTAFYLCASSQDRGSPANYGYTFGSGTRLTVV.

V is TRBV14 and J is TRBJ2-3, with 12 bases aligning to TRBD2. The CDR3 is 16 residues long. CDR1 is SGHDN and CDR2 is FVKESK in the germline V gene. Unmatched junction bases numbered 6, after V lost 2 bases and J lost 6 bases. CDR3 bases: TGTGCCAGCAGCCAACTACTAGCGGGGGGTATTGATACGCAGTATTTT. Translating it yields CASSQLLAGGIDTQYF.

This clone was observed a handful of times. The V gene is TRBV19, the J gene TRBJ1-2, with 9 bases aligning to TRBD1. The CDR3 has 16 amino acids. Per the germline V gene, CDR1 is LNHDA and CDR2 is SQIVND (reference sequence). With V trimmed by 4 bases and J by 7 bases, 13 bases remained unmatched. DNA for the CDR3: TGTGCCAGTAGTAGCAAACGGGACAGGGATTTTAGTGGCTACACCTTC. As protein: CASSSKRDRDFSGYTF.

The chain combines TRBV6-1 with TRBJ1-2, with TRBD1 matching over 8 bases. This CDR3 comprises 14 residues. Trimming at V came to 2 bases and at J to 4 bases, leaving 3 bases not matched to a gene. Germline values: CDR1 MNHNS, CDR2 SASEGT. This CDR3 is CASSERTGLYGYTF. In DNA form, the CDR3 reads TGTGCCAGCAGTGAAAGGACAGGGCTCTATGGCTACACCTTC.